A single sample is the source of the 9 T cell receptor beta chains below, sequenced in a study of shared clonotypes between healthy human individuals. Data came from immunoSEQ multiplex PCR; TCRdb stores just in-frame clones and leaves some out. The sample records 2 million to 2.5 million clones, 85% to 95% being singletons. The sequencing sample was made of naive CD4+ T cells from PBMCs. Subset of the sample: CD45RA+ positively selected. The source is a young man in good health. Some clones in this sample may be carry-over from other donors' samples.

The J gene is TRBJ2-2, the V gene TRBV18; possibly TRBD2 for D (6 bases). The CDR3 is 15 residues long. Germline loops: CDR1 KGHSH, CDR2 LQKENI. Trimming removed 3 bases at V and 1 base at J, with 9 bases between. For the CDR3, the DNA is TGTGCCAGCTCACCGGAGCGGGTGAACACCGGGGAGCTGTTTTTT. As protein: CASSPERVNTGELFF. Filled out from reference TRBV18 and TRBJ2-2, the complete variable domain reads NAGVMQNPRHLVRRRGQEARLRCSPMKGHSHVYWYRQLPEEGLKFMVYLQKENIIDESGMPKERFSAEFPKEGPSILRIQQVVRGDSAAYFCASSPERVNTGELFFGEGSRLTVL.

This clone was observed once. V and J are TRBV11-3 and TRBJ1-5, with 8 bases that match TRBD1. V shed 6 bases and J 1 base; nucleotides not matched to a gene: 17. Germline V gene data show CDR1 as SGHNT and CDR2 as YENEEA. CDR3 length: 19 amino acids. CDR3 DNA: TGTGCCAGCAGACATAGGACAGGGCCCGGGCTATTAAGCAATCAGCCCCAGCATTTT. This gives the protein CASRHRTGPGLLSNQPQHF.

The chain employs TRBV5-1 and TRBJ1-1; D unresolved. The CDR3 extends over 17 amino acids. The V and J ends lost 5 bases and 0 bases respectively, with 20 bases between them. In germline, CDR1 is SGHRS, CDR2 YFSETQ. CDR3 loop: CASSRFMGSRMNTEAFF. The DNA of the CDR3 is TGCGCCAGCAGTCGGTTTATGGGGTCCAGGATGAACACTGAAGCTTTCTTT.

The genes are TRBV6-5 and TRBJ2-5; D unresolved. The V and J ends lost 0 bases and 2 bases respectively, with 7 bases between them. Germline CDR1 and CDR2: MNHEY and SVGAGI. The CDR3 has 14 amino acids. The CDR3 DNA reads as TGTGCCAGCAGTTACTCGGGAATACAAGAGACCCAGTACTTC. Protein: CASSYSGIQETQYF.

The chain carries TRBV9 and TRBJ2-5; D unresolved. V gave up 3 bases and J gave up 7 bases, with 13 bases separating them. Germline V gene sequence: CDR1 SGDLS, CDR2 YYNGEE. The CDR3 extends over 13 amino acids. The CDR3 coding sequence is TGTGCCAGCAGCGCCTGGGATGGCTGGACCCAGTACTTC. Translated: CASSAWDGWTQYF.

The J gene is TRBJ2-7, the V gene TRBV4-2; D remains ambiguous. V was pared by 1 base and J by 2 bases, with 18 bases between. Germline V CDR1 and CDR2: LGHNA, YNFKEQ. The CDR3 contains 17 residues. CDR3 sequence reads: CASSQVDVALAPYEQYF. CDR3 coding DNA: TGTGCCAGCAGCCAAGTGGATGTCGCGCTTGCTCCCTACGAGCAGTACTTC.

This clone was recorded only once. The genes are TRBV5-5 and TRBJ1-5, with no clear D. Between the trimmed V and J ends, which lost 0 bases and 0 bases, there was a span of 10 bases. The V gene's germline CDR1 is SGHKS and CDR2 YYEKEE (reference sequence). The CDR3 spans 16 residues. The CDR3: CASSLGIYSSNQPQHF. The CDR3 region has the DNA TGTGCCAGCAGCTTGGGGATTTATTCTAGCAATCAGCCCCAGCATTTT.

The CDR3 spells CASSLEQPRNTGELFF. CDR3 nucleotide sequence: TGTGCCAGCAGCTTAGAACAGCCAAGAAACACCGGGGAGCTGTTTTTT. The chain joins TRBV7-2 to TRBJ2-2; D not resolved. This CDR3 region has 16 residues. Trimming removed 1 base at V and 2 bases at J, with 11 bases between. The germline CDR1 and CDR2 sequences are SGHTA and FQGNSA.

The chain links TRBV28 to TRBJ1-2, with D unresolved. V lost 1 base and J 6 bases, leaving 15 bases between the germline ends. CDR3 length equals 15 residues. Germline lookup yields CDR1 MDHEN and CDR2 SYDVKM. CDR3 residues: CASSLYSRDGNGYTF. The CDR3, as DNA: TGTGCCAGCAGTTTATATTCAAGAGATGGAAATGGCTACACCTTC.